This T cell receptor (beta chain) was identified during a study of T cells in localized non-small cell lung cancer. Generated by immunoSEQ multiplex PCR, the TCRdb table keeps only in-frame clones and is missing some. The table records about 33,000 clones, roughly nine tenths of them present only once. The ends were cut back, 3 bases at V and 5 bases at J, with 10 bases in the middle. The germline gives CDR1 SNHLY, CDR2 FYNNEI. CDR3 length equals 13 residues. General observations from the study: Of the top 100 tumor clones, median around 60 were in adjacent lung, 25 to 35 among its top 100.

On this clone itself: Its target is not known.

This specimen consisted of PBMCs, obtained before any cancer treatment. This sequence originates from a man aged 35 to 70 with stage II lung adenocarcinoma. This chain connects TRBV2 to TRBJ1-2; D possibly corresponds to TRBD1 (6 bases). The CDR3 protein is CASSDKGEYGYTF. The CDR3 DNA reads TGTGCCAGCAGTGATAAGGGGGAGTATGGCTACACCTTC.